What follows is one TCR beta chain and its context. This sample is part of a study of blood T cell repertoires in COVID-19. Turning to the study itself: From T cells, B-cell-depleted T cells, or PBMCs came the material, which was cDNA or gDNA.

Authors' analysis steps: Counts of nucleated cells, estimated from reference gene primer amplification, were obtained. Measured with immunoSEQ multiplex PCR; TCRdb has only the in-frame clones, and not every one. The DNA gave D and trimming, while V, J and clone size come from that table. The table lists 70,000 to 95,000 clones, around four fifths of them singletons, with roughly 10% in the top ten. Between the trimmed V and J ends, which lost 5 bases and 5 bases, there was a span of 12 bases. CDR1 and CDR2 (germline): SGHTA, FQGNSA. CDR3 length: 13 residues. The sequenced sample was peripheral blood. The origin of this receptor is a woman aged 70-85 years with active or convalescent COVID-19. The rearrangement uses TRBV7-2 and TRBJ1-1; the D gene is possibly TRBD1 (5 bases). CDR3 coding DNA: TGTGCCAGCAGCACACAGGAAGGAACTGAAGCTTTCTTT. Its protein is CASSTQEGTEAFF.